Shown below are 20 T cell receptor beta chains from a single sample sequenced in a study of cytomegalovirus exposure and HLA in healthy donors. The PCR contained 60 Vbeta and 13 Jbeta primers. Some clones are missing from TCRdb's copy, which holds only in-frame ones; the method was immunoSEQ multiplex PCR. Of around 130,000 clones detected, over 60% appear once; the ten largest clones hold roughly 1%. Specimen: PBMCs. These receptors were collected from a woman aged 60-75 years in good health and CMV-seronegative.

This chain connects TRBV11-2 to TRBJ1-2; D is unclear. The germline V and J ends were trimmed by 1 base and 2 bases, with 8 bases remaining between them. The CDR3 consists of 14 residues. The germline gives CDR1 SGHAT, CDR2 FQNNGV. Here the CDR3 DNA reads TGTGCCAGCAGCTTAGGTGTCCTGAACTATGGCTACACCTTC. This codes for CASSLGVLNYGYTF.

The V call is TRBV2, the J call TRBJ1-5; maybe TRBD1 (6 bases). This CDR3 has 15 residues. Germline CDR1 SNHLY, CDR2 FYNNEI. Trimming pared 6 bases from V and 0 bases from J, leaving 12 bases between. This chain's CDR3 is CASRRQAYSNQPQHF. CDR3 DNA: TGTGCCAGCAGAAGACAGGCTTATAGCAATCAGCCCCAGCATTTT.

The genes are TRBV4-2 and TRBJ2-3, with D possibly matching TRBD2 (6 bases). V lost 4 bases and J lost 6, with 23 bases in between. This CDR3 spans 17 amino acids. Germline V lookup: CDR1 LGHNA, CDR2 YNFKEQ. The CDR3: CASSLGRFSGGLDTQYF. The CDR3 region has the DNA TGTGCCAGCAGCCTGGGGAGATTTTCCGGGGGATTGGATACGCAGTATTTT.

The V and J genes are TRBV30 and TRBJ2-5, with TRBD2 matching 14 bases. In germline, CDR1 is GTSNPN, CDR2 SVGIG (reference sequence). V was pared by 2 bases and J by 4 bases, with 3 bases of the junction left unmatched. The CDR3 spans 15 residues. CDR3 in DNA: TGTGCCTGGAGTTCCGGACTAGCGGGGGGAGAGACCCAGTACTTC. Translation: CAWSSGLAGGETQYF. Variable domain in full (rest from reference TRBV30 and TRBJ2-5): SQTIHQWPATLVQPVGSPLSLECTVEGTSNPNLYWYRQAAGRGLQLLFYSVGIGQISSEVPQNLSASRPQDRQFILSSKKLLLSDSGFYLCAWSSGLAGGETQYFGPGTRLLVL.

The chain couples TRBV10-2 to TRBJ2-1, with D perhaps matching TRBD2 (5 bases). The CDR3 extends over 12 amino acids. Between the trimmed V and J ends, which lost 6 bases and 10 bases, there was a span of 13 bases. Looked up from germline, CDR1 is WSHSY and CDR2 is SAAADI. The CDR3 DNA is TGCGCCAGCAGGACTACCCTTGGGGAGCAGTTCTTC. Protein product: CASRTTLGEQFF.

The V and J genes are TRBV27 and TRBJ1-2, with TRBD1 matching over 8 bases. Unmatched junction bases numbered 10, after V lost 5 bases and J lost 5 bases. The CDR3 contains 15 residues. Germline lookup yields CDR1 MNHEY and CDR2 SMNVEV (reference sequence). The CDR3 bases are TGTGCCAGCAGTCGGACAGGGTATTTCGGGTATGGCTACACCTTC. The encoded protein is CASSRTGYFGYGYTF.

J is TRBJ2-5 and V is TRBV2; 7 bases map to TRBD2. This CDR3 is built from 16 residues. V lost 4 bases and J lost 5; bases outside the gene matches: 13. CDR1 is SNHLY, CDR2 FYNNEI, per germline. In DNA form, the CDR3 reads TGTGCCAGCAGTGGGGAATCAGGATTGGGGGGGGAGACCCAGTACTTC. It codes for CASSGESGLGGETQYF.

The rearrangement joins TRBV5-6 to TRBJ1-5, with TRBD1 as a possible D gene (6 bases). The CDR3 runs to 15 residues. Germline V gives CDR1 SGHDT, CDR2 YYEEEE. Trimming took off 2 bases at V and 5 bases at J, with 14 bases between the two ends. CDR3 sequence: CASSFRGYKDQPQHF. The DNA for the CDR3 is TGTGCCAGCAGCTTCAGGGGTTACAAGGATCAGCCCCAGCATTTT.

J is TRBJ2-7 and V is TRBV6-4; D unresolved. The CDR3 has 13 residues. CDR1 is MRHNA and CDR2 is SNTAGT in the germline V gene. Trimming shortened V by 2 bases and J by 6 bases, and 11 bases separated the two germline ends. As DNA, the CDR3 is TGTGCCAGCAGTGACGCTTTTATGAGCGAGCAGTACTTC. This translates into CASSDAFMSEQYF.

J is TRBJ2-1 and V is TRBV7-3; 8 positions match TRBD2. The trim removed 3 bases at V and 8 bases at J, leaving 6 bases unmatched. The CDR3 contains 14 residues. Looked up from germline, CDR1 is SGHTA and CDR2 is FQGTGA. The DNA for the CDR3 is TGTGCCAGCAGCTTTACCAGCGGGAGCGATGAGCAGTTCTTC. It yields the protein CASSFTSGSDEQFF.

This sequence joins TRBV28 and TRBJ1-6, with no clear D. V dropped 0 bases and J dropped 0 bases, with 6 bases sitting between them. This CDR3 is 16 amino acids long. In germline, CDR1 is MDHEN, CDR2 SYDVKM. Written as DNA, the CDR3 is TGTGCCAGCAGTTTATGGGCCGACTCCTATAATTCACCCCTCCACTTT. Residues: CASSLWADSYNSPLHF.

The chain is built from TRBV5-1 and TRBJ2-7, with TRBD1 identical over 9 bases. Trimming cost V 4 bases and J 3 bases; bases outside gene matches: 5. Germline V CDR1 and CDR2: SGHRS, YFSETQ. The length of the CDR3 is 14 residues. CDR3 in DNA: TGCGCCAGCAGCCCGGGACAGGGCCGCTACGAGCAGTACTTC. This translates into CASSPGQGRYEQYF.

This chain links TRBV30 with TRBJ2-2; D might be TRBD2 (5 bases). The CDR3 runs to 15 residues. V shed 3 bases and J shed 5 bases, with 16 bases lying between them. CDR1 is GTSNPN, CDR2 SVGIG, per germline (reference sequence). CDR3 protein: CAWRDPTRGTGELFF. The CDR3 DNA is TGTGCCTGGAGGGACCCCACTAGAGGGACCGGGGAGCTGTTTTTT.

J is TRBJ2-7 and V is TRBV9, with TRBD1 matching over 8 bases. The V gene end was trimmed by 0 bases and the J gene end by 0 bases; junction bases not matched to a gene: 5. The CDR3 contains 16 residues. Germline CDR1 SGDLS, CDR2 YYNGEE. As DNA, the CDR3 is TGTGCCAGCAGCGTAGGAGGGGGACAGGACTCCTACGAGCAGTACTTC. It codes for CASSVGGGQDSYEQYF.

The chain uses TRBV5-1 and TRBJ2-3, with D perhaps matching TRBD1 (8 bases). V shed 4 bases and J shed 4 bases, with 13 bases lying between them. This CDR3 contains 14 residues. CDR1 SGHRS and CDR2 YFSETQ come from the germline V gene. The CDR3 spells CASSTGGVADTQYF. The CDR3 DNA reads as TGCGCCAGCAGCACAGGGGGGGTGGCAGATACGCAGTATTTT.

The rearrangement uses TRBV7-8 and TRBJ2-3; possibly TRBD2 for D (6 bases). Trimming removed 1 base from V and 4 bases from J, with 12 bases in between. The germline V gene encodes CDR1 SGHVS and CDR2 FQNEAQ. CDR3 length: 15 residues. The CDR3 DNA is TGTGCCAGCAGCTTAGAACTAGCTTCCTCAGATACGCAGTATTTT. It codes for CASSLELASSDTQYF.

This chain joins TRBV9 and TRBJ1-1; D is undetermined. The V end was cut by 4 bases, the J end by 4 bases, with 14 bases between. The CDR3 covers 14 residues. Germline CDR1 reads SGDLS; CDR2 reads YYNGEE. The CDR3 DNA follows: TGTGCCAGCAGCCCCCAGACACTCGCCACTGAAGCTTTCTTT. Translation: CASSPQTLATEAFF.

V is TRBV5-1 and J is TRBJ1-4; 7 nucleotides agree with TRBD1. The V gene end was trimmed by 4 bases and the J gene end by 6 bases; junction bases not matched to a gene: 12. This CDR3 has 16 amino acids. Germline V gives CDR1 SGHRS, CDR2 YFSETQ. CDR3 nucleotides: TGCGCCAGCAGCCCCTCGGAGGGGGCGCGGGATGAAAAACTGTTTTTT. This encodes CASSPSEGARDEKLFF.

This chain links TRBV9 with TRBJ2-3, with 9 bases fitting TRBD1. This CDR3 contains 16 residues. Germline CDR1 SGDLS, CDR2 YYNGEE. Unmatched junction bases numbered 8, after V lost 3 bases and J lost 3 bases. CDR3 DNA sequence: TGTGCCAGCAGCGCCTTGACAGGGGGGCGGACAGATACGCAGTATTTT. Protein product: CASSALTGGRTDTQYF.

The V gene is TRBV25-1, the J gene TRBJ1-2, with TRBD1 identical over 12 bases. CDR1 is MGHDK, CDR2 SYGVNS, per germline. V dropped 2 bases and J dropped 3; count of bases not matched to a gene: 4. The CDR3 totals 16 residues. DNA of the CDR3: TGTGCCAGCAGTGAAGTCGGGACAGGGGGCGACTATGGCTACACCTTC. It translates to CASSEVGTGGDYGYTF.